These T cell receptor beta chains were read from a single sample in a study of CD8 T cells in Susac syndrome. TCRdb re-derived calls from the immunoSEQ multiplex PCR reads in MiXCR, one entry per CDR3 protein. Of approximately 140,000 distinct CDR3 sequences listed, 85% to 95% are singletons. The sample was CD8+ T cells from PBMCs. The receptors originated from a human donor in good health. The CDR3 runs from the conserved cysteine through the conserved F or W. The order of the fields is V gene, clone size, D gene, J gene, CDR3 protein, CDR3 DNA. D genes are given only for firm matches. Where a row states a size, it is once, few, many or the class of an expanded clone; other rows omit it.

v_call: TRBV25-1; clone_size: -; d_call: TRBD1; j_call: TRBJ1-1; cdr3_aa: CASSALTGYNTEAFF; cdr3_nt: TGTGCCAGCAGTGCCCTGACAGGGTACAACACTGAAGCTTTCTTT
v_call: TRBV15; clone_size: -; d_call: -; j_call: TRBJ2-5; cdr3_aa: CATSRSEDDLDAETQYF; cdr3_nt: TGTGCCACCAGCAGATCCGAGGATGACCTTGACGCAGAGACCCAGTACTTC
v_call: TRBV27; clone_size: -; d_call: TRBD1; j_call: TRBJ1-1; cdr3_aa: CASRTGGALTEAFF; cdr3_nt: TGTGCCAGCAGGACAGGGGGCGCGTTGACTGAAGCTTTCTTT
v_call: TRBV28; clone_size: -; d_call: TRBD2; j_call: TRBJ2-1; cdr3_aa: CASRAGDEQFF; cdr3_nt: TGTGCCAGCAGAGCGGGAGATGAGCAGTTCTTC
v_call: TRBV27; clone_size: -; d_call: -; j_call: TRBJ2-3; cdr3_aa: CASTSYTDTQYF; cdr3_nt: TGTGCCAGCACGTCGTATACAGATACGCAGTATTTT
v_call: TRBV28; clone_size: -; d_call: TRBD2; j_call: TRBJ2-1; cdr3_aa: CASSVRLAGAQFF; cdr3_nt: TGTGCCAGCAGTGTGAGACTAGCGGGAGCGCAGTTCTTC
v_call: TRBV2; clone_size: once; d_call: -; j_call: TRBJ1-5; cdr3_aa: CASSYRSVQPQHF; cdr3_nt: TGTGCCAGCAGCTATCGATCGGTTCAGCCCCAGCATTTT
v_call: TRBV5-1; clone_size: -; d_call: -; j_call: TRBJ2-7; cdr3_aa: CASSLEVRGYEQYF; cdr3_nt: TGCGCCAGCAGCTTGGAAGTCAGGGGCTACGAGCAGTACTTC
v_call: TRBV27; clone_size: -; d_call: -; j_call: TRBJ2-1; cdr3_aa: CASSLNRINEQFF; cdr3_nt: TGTGCCAGCAGTTTAAACAGAATCAATGAGCAGTTCTTC
v_call: TRBV4-1; clone_size: once; d_call: TRBD1; j_call: TRBJ1-5; cdr3_aa: CASSHPGGSQPQHF; cdr3_nt: TGCGCCAGCAGCCATCCAGGGGGAAGCCAGCCCCAGCATTTT
v_call: TRBV7-8; clone_size: -; d_call: -; j_call: TRBJ1-5; cdr3_aa: CASSTRGSNQPQHF; cdr3_nt: TGTGCCAGCAGCACCCGGGGAAGCAATCAGCCCCAGCATTTT
v_call: TRBV20-1; clone_size: -; d_call: TRBD1; j_call: TRBJ2-7; cdr3_aa: CSALDRETYEQYF; cdr3_nt: TGCAGTGCCTTGGACAGGGAAACTTACGAGCAGTACTTC
v_call: TRBV2; clone_size: -; d_call: TRBD2; j_call: TRBJ2-2; cdr3_aa: CASSEVSSGSKVGELFF; cdr3_nt: TGTGCCAGCAGTGAAGTTTCTAGCGGGAGTAAAGTCGGGGAGCTGTTTTTT
v_call: TRBV7-9; clone_size: -; d_call: -; j_call: TRBJ2-7; cdr3_aa: CASSYSSSEQYF; cdr3_nt: TGTGCCAGCAGTTATAGTTCGAGTGAGCAGTACTTC
v_call: TRBV7-6; clone_size: -; d_call: TRBD2; j_call: TRBJ2-5; cdr3_aa: CASVSGRGINQETQYF; cdr3_nt: TGTGCCAGCGTTTCCGGGCGGGGGATAAACCAAGAGACCCAGTACTTC
v_call: TRBV28; clone_size: once; d_call: -; j_call: TRBJ1-2; cdr3_aa: CASSFSWGHYGYTF; cdr3_nt: TGTGCCAGCAGTTTTTCTTGGGGGCACTATGGCTACACCTTC
v_call: TRBV5-6; clone_size: -; d_call: -; j_call: TRBJ2-5; cdr3_aa: CASRVWGGLSETQYF; cdr3_nt: TGTGCCAGCAGAGTGTGGGGAGGACTTTCGGAGACCCAGTACTTC
v_call: TRBV4-2; clone_size: -; d_call: -; j_call: TRBJ2-3; cdr3_aa: CASSQGVQEDTQYF; cdr3_nt: TGTGCCAGCAGCCAAGGGGTCCAAGAAGATACGCAGTATTTT
v_call: TRBV7-9; clone_size: -; d_call: -; j_call: TRBJ2-5; cdr3_aa: CASSWLNSQETQYF; cdr3_nt: TGTGCCAGCAGCTGGCTGAACAGTCAAGAGACCCAGTACTTC
v_call: TRBV15; clone_size: -; d_call: TRBD1; j_call: TRBJ2-5; cdr3_aa: CATSRARDRGKTQYF; cdr3_nt: TGTGCCACCAGCAGAGCCCGGGACAGGGGAAAGACCCAGTACTTC
v_call: TRBV3-1; clone_size: -; d_call: -; j_call: TRBJ2-7; cdr3_aa: CASSQLGTNGYEQYF; cdr3_nt: TGTGCCAGCAGCCAACTCGGGACCAATGGGTACGAGCAGTACTTC
v_call: TRBV27; clone_size: -; d_call: -; j_call: TRBJ1-5; cdr3_aa: CASGMGNQPQHF; cdr3_nt: TGTGCCAGCGGGATGGGCAATCAGCCCCAGCATTTT
v_call: TRBV29-1; clone_size: -; d_call: -; j_call: TRBJ2-7; cdr3_aa: CSVEVRGRSSYEQYF; cdr3_nt: TGCAGCGTTGAAGTAAGGGGTCGGAGCTCCTACGAGCAGTACTTC
v_call: TRBV9; clone_size: few; d_call: TRBD1; j_call: TRBJ1-1; cdr3_aa: CASSGGTGEAFF; cdr3_nt: TGTGCCAGCAGCGGGGGGACAGGTGAAGCTTTCTTT
v_call: TRBV30; clone_size: -; d_call: TRBD1; j_call: TRBJ1-1; cdr3_aa: CACTSTGEDEAFF; cdr3_nt: TGTGCCTGCACTTCGACAGGGGAGGACGAAGCTTTCTTT
v_call: TRBV27; clone_size: -; d_call: -; j_call: TRBJ2-3; cdr3_aa: CASSFLFGDTQYF; cdr3_nt: TGTGCCAGCAGTTTCCTCTTCGGAGATACGCAGTATTTT
v_call: TRBV25-1; clone_size: -; d_call: -; j_call: TRBJ1-1; cdr3_aa: CASSEYSPGVTEAFF; cdr3_nt: TGTGCCAGCAGTGAATATTCCCCAGGGGTCACTGAAGCTTTCTTT
v_call: TRBV27; clone_size: -; d_call: -; j_call: TRBJ2-7; cdr3_aa: CASSPSASSYEQYF; cdr3_nt: TGTGCCAGCAGTCCTAGCGCCAGCTCCTACGAGCAGTACTTC
v_call: TRBV28; clone_size: -; d_call: -; j_call: TRBJ2-6; cdr3_aa: CASSRTGTADSGANVLTF; cdr3_nt: TGTGCCAGCAGCCGAACCGGGACGGCCGACTCTGGGGCCAACGTCCTGACTTTC
v_call: TRBV2; clone_size: -; d_call: -; j_call: TRBJ2-7; cdr3_aa: CASCSGGSYEQYF; cdr3_nt: TGTGCCAGTTGTTCAGGCGGCTCCTACGAGCAGTACTTC
v_call: TRBV6-5; clone_size: -; d_call: -; j_call: TRBJ2-1; cdr3_aa: CASSALAGEQFF; cdr3_nt: TGTGCCAGCAGTGCCCTAGCCGGTGAGCAGTTCTTC
v_call: TRBV7-9; clone_size: once; d_call: -; j_call: TRBJ2-1; cdr3_aa: CASSLGFSEQFF; cdr3_nt: TGTGCCAGCAGCTTAGGCTTCAGTGAGCAGTTCTTC
v_call: TRBV7-9; clone_size: once; d_call: -; j_call: TRBJ1-1; cdr3_aa: CASSKRGNTEAFF; cdr3_nt: TGTGCCAGCAGCAAGAGGGGGAATACTGAAGCTTTCTTT
v_call: TRBV30; clone_size: -; d_call: TRBD2; j_call: TRBJ2-1; cdr3_aa: CAWTSGTASSYNEQFF; cdr3_nt: TGTGCCTGGACTAGCGGGACCGCCAGCTCCTACAATGAGCAGTTCTTC
v_call: TRBV27; clone_size: -; d_call: -; j_call: TRBJ1-2; cdr3_aa: CASSLLPNRNGYTF; cdr3_nt: TGTGCCAGCAGCTTATTGCCCAACAGGAACGGCTACACCTTC
v_call: TRBV18; clone_size: -; d_call: TRBD2; j_call: TRBJ2-2; cdr3_aa: CASSPSPGLGRTGELFF; cdr3_nt: TGTGCCAGCTCACCATCCCCCGGACTAGGGAGGACCGGGGAGCTGTTTTTT
v_call: TRBV6-1; clone_size: -; d_call: TRBD1; j_call: TRBJ1-5; cdr3_aa: CASSDPQQGLGQPQHF; cdr3_nt: TGTGCCAGCAGTGACCCTCAACAGGGGCTCGGCCAGCCCCAGCATTTT
v_call: TRBV28; clone_size: once; d_call: -; j_call: TRBJ2-1; cdr3_aa: CASSPWRDDYNEQFF; cdr3_nt: TGTGCCAGCAGTCCGTGGCGGGACGACTACAATGAGCAGTTCTTC
v_call: TRBV6-6; clone_size: -; d_call: TRBD1; j_call: TRBJ2-1; cdr3_aa: CASSYRDRTYNEQFF; cdr3_nt: TGTGCCAGCAGTTACCGGGACAGAACCTACAATGAGCAGTTCTTC
v_call: TRBV19; clone_size: once; d_call: TRBD1; j_call: TRBJ1-5; cdr3_aa: CASQTGPHRQPQHF; cdr3_nt: TGTGCCAGTCAGACAGGGCCCCACCGGCAGCCCCAGCATTTT
v_call: TRBV29-1; clone_size: -; d_call: TRBD1; j_call: TRBJ1-2; cdr3_aa: CSVEDGTVDGYTF; cdr3_nt: TGCAGCGTTGAAGACGGGACAGTGGATGGCTACACCTTC
v_call: TRBV9; clone_size: -; d_call: -; j_call: TRBJ2-4; cdr3_aa: CASSALTENIQYF; cdr3_nt: TGTGCCAGCAGCGCCCTGACAGAAAACATTCAGTACTTC
v_call: TRBV13; clone_size: -; d_call: TRBD2; j_call: TRBJ2-1; cdr3_aa: CASSFGLAAYNEQFF; cdr3_nt: TGTGCCAGCAGCTTTGGGCTAGCGGCGTACAATGAGCAGTTCTTC